This section outlines one T cell receptor (beta chain) sequence together with its context. Its antigen remains unidentified. These data come from a study of synovial regulatory T cells in juvenile arthritis. Study-wide results and limits: iaTreg cells shared more CDR3 sequences with synovial Tregs than other blood Tregs did.

Clones were read by immunoSEQ multiplex PCR, and TCRdb kept only the in-frame ones, dropping some. The sample features about 10,000 clones, with about 1% in its top ten. The germline gives CDR1 MNHNS, CDR2 SASEGT. The CDR3 covers 14 residues. Only the protein is on record. The roughly eleven donors had active juvenile idiopathic arthritis, with 3 polyarticular and 8 oligoarticular cases. The receptor was isolated from a donor aged 2-30 years with juvenile idiopathic arthritis. The source material was Treg cells from blood. Specified subset: remaining (HLA-DR-negative) circulating blood Treg cells. The genes are TRBV6-1 and TRBJ2-1; TCRdb's assignment of TRBD2 cannot be checked, as there is no DNA. This CDR3 is CASSAMGRNNEQFF.